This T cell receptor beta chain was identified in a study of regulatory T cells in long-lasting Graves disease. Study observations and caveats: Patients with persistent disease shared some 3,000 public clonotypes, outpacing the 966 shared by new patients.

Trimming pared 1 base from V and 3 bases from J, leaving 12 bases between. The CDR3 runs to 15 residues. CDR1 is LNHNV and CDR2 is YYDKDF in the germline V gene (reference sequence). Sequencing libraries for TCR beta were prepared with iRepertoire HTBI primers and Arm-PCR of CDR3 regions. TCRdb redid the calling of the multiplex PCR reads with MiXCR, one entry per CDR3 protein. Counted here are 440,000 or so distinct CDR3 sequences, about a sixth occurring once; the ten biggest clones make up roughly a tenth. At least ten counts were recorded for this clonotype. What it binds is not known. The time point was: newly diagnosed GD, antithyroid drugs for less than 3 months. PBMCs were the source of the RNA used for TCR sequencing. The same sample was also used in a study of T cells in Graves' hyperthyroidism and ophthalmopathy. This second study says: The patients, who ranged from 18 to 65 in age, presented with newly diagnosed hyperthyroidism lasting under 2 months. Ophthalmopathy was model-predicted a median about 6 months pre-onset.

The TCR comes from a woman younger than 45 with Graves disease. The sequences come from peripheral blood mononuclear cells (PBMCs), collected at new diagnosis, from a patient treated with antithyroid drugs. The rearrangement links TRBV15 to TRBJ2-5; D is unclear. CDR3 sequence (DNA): TGTGCCACCAGCAGAGGTAGCCGGATTAAAGAGACCCAGTACTTC. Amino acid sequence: CATSRGSRIKETQYF. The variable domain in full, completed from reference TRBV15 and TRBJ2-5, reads DAMVIQNPRYQVTQFGKPVTLSCSQTLNHNVMYWYQQKSSQAPKLLFHYYDKDFNNEADTPDNFQSRRPNTSFCFLDIRSPGLGDTAMYLCATSRGSRIKETQYFGPGTRLLVL.